The rows below give T cell receptor beta chains drawn from one sample of a study of T cells in Graves' hyperthyroidism and ophthalmopathy. MiXCR was run by TCRdb on the multiplex PCR reads, yielding one entry per CDR3 protein. The sample has approximately 630,000 distinct CDR3 sequences, roughly 17% seen once. The sequenced sample was blood. All receptors derive from a woman in her 30s with Graves' hyperthyroidism. Each CDR3 is given with its conserved first and last residue. A D gene is named only where the DNA matches it firmly. Some rows have no size entry. The others give once, few or many, or a class for an expanded clone.

abundance,j_gene,v_gene,d_gene,CDR3nt,CDR3aa
many,TRBJ2-5,TRBV27,NA,TGTGCCAGCTCCTCACCCGGGACTCCTCCCGAGACCCAGTACTTC,CASSSPGTPPETQYF
NA,TRBJ1-5,TRBV6-5,TRBD1,TGTGCCAGCAGTTACGCGACAGGGAATCAGCCCCAGCATTTT,CASSYATGNQPQHF
NA,TRBJ1-4,TRBV6-1,NA,TGTGCCACGGCGGATGCAACTAATGAAAAACTGTTTTTT,CATADATNEKLFF
once,TRBJ2-5,TRBV7-2,TRBD2,TGTGCCAGCAGCTTAGTGGGAGCGGGAGTCCAAGAGACCCAGTACTTC,CASSLVGAGVQETQYF
NA,TRBJ2-5,TRBV15,TRBD1,TGTGCCACCAGGACTACAGGGGAAGAGACCCAGTACTTC,CATRTTGEETQYF
NA,TRBJ2-1,TRBV6-2/TRBV6-3,NA,TGTGCCAGCAGTACCCTCCGGGGGAGCTCCTACAATGAGCAGTTCTTC,CASSTLRGSSYNEQFF
NA,TRBJ2-3,TRBV27,TRBD2,TGTGCCAGCAGTTCCCCCATTTTAACTAGCGGGAACCCGTCTACGCAGTATTTT,CASSSPILTSGNPSTQYF
many,TRBJ2-7,TRBV11-2,TRBD1,TGTGCCAGCAGCACGGGACAGGGATCCTACGAGCAGTACTTC,CASSTGQGSYEQYF
many,TRBJ2-3,TRBV11-2,NA,TGTGCCAGCAGCCGTGGGACGGTTCCTAGCACAGATACGCAGTATTTT,CASSRGTVPSTDTQYF
few,TRBJ1-1,TRBV19,NA,TGTGCCAGTAGGGCGAGTGTTTCTGAAGCTTTCTTT,CASRASVSEAFF
many,TRBJ2-7,TRBV28,NA,TGTGCCAGCAGTTCCCGACAGGCCCCCTACGAGCAGTACTTC,CASSSRQAPYEQYF
NA,TRBJ2-1,TRBV2,TRBD2,TGTGCCAGCATCCAAACTAGCGGCCCCTTCAATGGGCAGTTCTTC,CASIQTSGPFNGQFF
NA,TRBJ1-2,TRBV28,TRBD1,TGTGCCAGCAGTAGCGGACAGGGGGCCTTATGGTACACCTTC,CASSSGQGALWYTF
many,TRBJ2-7,TRBV7-9,TRBD1,TGTGCCAGCAGCCGTGACAGGGTTACCTACGAGCAGTACTTC,CASSRDRVTYEQYF
NA,TRBJ1-3,TRBV9,TRBD1,TGTGCCAGCAAGGGACAGAGCTCTGGAAACACCATATATTTT,CASKGQSSGNTIYF
NA,TRBJ1-4,TRBV9,TRBD1,TGTGCCAGCAGCCTCACCGGGACAGGGAGTTCCCTTTTGTTTTTT,CASSLTGTGSSLLFF
many,TRBJ2-3,TRBV6-1,NA,TGTGCCAGCAGTGATAGCGGATCAACAGATACGCAGTATTTT,CASSDSGSTDTQYF
few,TRBJ1-5,TRBV2,TRBD1,TGTGCCAGCCGCGATTTGACAGGGGATCAGCCCCAGCATTTT,CASRDLTGDQPQHF
many,TRBJ2-5,TRBV7-8,TRBD2,TGTGCCAGCAGCCAGCGGCGGTTACTAGCGCAAACGACCCAGTACTTC,CASSQRRLLAQTTQYF
many,TRBJ2-1,TRBV28,NA,TGTGCCAGCAGTTTAGAGGGCCGATCAGGATATGAGCAGTTCTTC,CASSLEGRSGYEQFF
few,TRBJ2-2,TRBV5-1,NA,TGCGCCAGCAGCTCCCTCAGGGGTTTAGACACCGGGGAGCTGTTTTTT,CASSSLRGLDTGELFF
few,TRBJ2-7,TRBV28,TRBD2,TGTGCCAGCAGTTTGGGGGGGAGTCGCGAGCAGTACTTC,CASSLGGSREQYF
NA,TRBJ2-1,TRBV10-3,NA,TGTGCCATCAGGGACCGGGACAAGCAGTTCTTC,CAIRDRDKQFF
many,TRBJ2-7,TRBV12-3/TRBV12-4,TRBD1,TGTGCCAGCAGTGCACCGGGACAGGGGGTTGACGAGCAGTACTTC,CASSAPGQGVDEQYF
many,TRBJ2-3,TRBV28,TRBD2,TGTGCCAGCAGCTATAGACTAGCGGGCACAGATACGCAGTATTTT,CASSYRLAGTDTQYF
few,TRBJ2-7,TRBV20-1,TRBD2,TGCAGTGCTAGCGGTGGAACTAGCGGGAGTTACGAGCAGTACTTC,CSASGGTSGSYEQYF
many,TRBJ1-6,TRBV27,NA,TGTGCCAGCAGTTTTGGGGCAGGCAATTCACCCCTCCACTTT,CASSFGAGNSPLHF
few,TRBJ2-7,TRBV30,NA,TGTGCCTGGAGCATGGGACAAGGATACGAGCAGTACTTC,CAWSMGQGYEQYF
NA,TRBJ1-2,TRBV28,TRBD1,TGTGCCAGCAGTTTAGGGGACAGGGGGCGAGATGGCTACACCTTC,CASSLGDRGRDGYTF
many,TRBJ2-1,TRBV7-2,NA,TGTGCCAGCAGCTTAGTGAACCATGAGCAGTTCTTC,CASSLVNHEQFF
many,TRBJ2-4,TRBV5-1,NA,TGCGCCAGCAGTCCCAGGGCGGACTTAGACACTCAGTACTTC,CASSPRADLDTQYF
many,TRBJ2-7,TRBV9,TRBD1,TGTGCCAGCAGCGGCCGGGACAGTCCATACGAGCAGTACTTC,CASSGRDSPYEQYF
many,TRBJ2-3,TRBV15,TRBD2,TGTGCCACCAGCAGATATGAAACCGGGACTAGCGGGAGATCAGATACGCAGTATTTT,CATSRYETGTSGRSDTQYF
many,TRBJ2-3,TRBV7-2,NA,TGTGCCAGCAGCCAACGGACCTCAGATACGCAGTATTTT,CASSQRTSDTQYF
NA,TRBJ2-7,TRBV7-8,TRBD2,TGTGCCAGCAGCCCCTATACCGGGACTAGCGTCGAGCAGTACTTC,CASSPYTGTSVEQYF
many,TRBJ2-1,TRBV27,NA,TGTGCCAGCAGCGAAAATGCCTACAATGAGCAGTTCTTC,CASSENAYNEQFF
NA,TRBJ2-7,TRBV4-1,NA,TGCGCCAGCAGCCAAGCCGACGGCTACGAGCAGTACTTC,CASSQADGYEQYF
few,TRBJ1-1,TRBV19,NA,TGTGCCAGTAGTATATGGGGCGGCGGCGACACTGAAGCTTTCTTT,CASSIWGGGDTEAFF
many,TRBJ2-7,TRBV6-1,NA,TGTGCCAGCAGTGAAGGTTGGAGATACGAGCAGTACTTC,CASSEGWRYEQYF
many,TRBJ1-1,TRBV27,NA,TGTGCCAGCAGTCCATTTTCGAGCACTGAAGCTTTCTTT,CASSPFSSTEAFF
many,TRBJ1-5,TRBV2,NA,TGTGCCAGCAGTGCAGATAGCAATCAGCCCCAGCATTTT,CASSADSNQPQHF
many,TRBJ2-5,TRBV20-1,TRBD2,TGCAGTGCTAGAGATTGGGACTACATACAAGAGACCCAGTACTTC,CSARDWDYIQETQYF
few,TRBJ2-1,TRBV4-1,TRBD2,TGCGCCAGCAGCCAGGTAGCGGGGGACAATGAGCAGTTCTTC,CASSQVAGDNEQFF
NA,TRBJ2-3,TRBV5-6,NA,TGTGCCAGCAGGGACACCGGGGGTACAACAGATACGCAGTATTTT,CASRDTGGTTDTQYF
many,TRBJ1-1,TRBV6-2/TRBV6-3,NA,TGTGCCAGCAGCCGAGGCCAGGGGAGGAACACTGAAGCTTTCTTT,CASSRGQGRNTEAFF
many,TRBJ1-5,TRBV30,NA,TGTGCCTGGAGCTACAGCGATCAGCCCCAGCATTTT,CAWSYSDQPQHF